This TCR beta chain derives from a study of identical twins. Whole-study findings and limits: Instead of following the same donors, the conclusions were based on cross-sectional statistical analysis.

Points on this clonotype: Its antigen is not identified.

TCRdb re-analysed the 5' RACE reads in MiXCR, keeping a single row per CDR3 protein. The sample holds over 550,000 distinct CDR3 sequences, about 7.6% seen once. Each donor was a healthy Caucasian. The germline CDR1 and CDR2 sequences are MGHRA and YSYEKL. Losses at the gene ends were 4 bases for V and 7 bases for J; bases not matched to a gene: 5. This CDR3 spans 13 amino acids. The sample also formed part of further work on yellow fever vaccine responses in identical twins.

Sequenced material: PBMCs. The chain is built from TRBV4-1 and TRBJ2-7, with 9 bases lining up with TRBD1. This clonotype originated in a woman under 30 in good health. The CDR3 protein is CASSLQGASEQYV. Here the CDR3 DNA reads TGCGCCAGCAGCCTACAGGGGGCGTCTGAGCAGTACGTC.